This T cell receptor beta chain was identified in a study of cytomegalovirus exposure and HLA in healthy donors. Study overall: The early release's HLA-typed donors yielded roughly 85 million unique TCRs.

Germline loops: CDR1 MNHNY, CDR2 SVGAGI (reference sequence). This CDR3 has 15 amino acids. The J segment lost 5 bases and the V segment lost 2 bases, leaving 5 bases of the junction unmatched. Primers included in the PCR were 60 Vbeta and 13 Jbeta primers. Sequencing used immunoSEQ multiplex PCR; TCRdb keeps in-frame clones, though not all of them. Here the sample spans over 85,000 clones, around 73% being singletons. Sequencing was carried out using PBMCs. V gene TRBV6-6 combines with J gene TRBJ1-5, with 8 positions matching TRBD1. This sequence originates from a man aged 35-49 years in good health and CMV-seronegative. CDR3 sequence: CASSYGRGLDQPQHF. The CDR3 DNA is TGTGCCAGCAGTTACGGCAGGGGGCTGGATCAGCCCCAGCATTTT.